This passage covers 2 T cell receptor beta chains from one sample sequenced in a study of CD8+ T cells in alopecia areata (dated by TCRdb to between 2017 and 2018). Explained via the paper, the time point label denotes: baseline before oral tofacitinib. Library construction relied on the immunoSEQ multiplex PCR assay. For TCR sequencing, RNA was extracted from every sample and reverse transcribed into cDNA to serve as template. TCRdb provides this immuneACCESS table in a form limited to in-frame rearrangements. Some clones are lacking; in checked studies, under half of them reflect an unresolved V gene, and why the rest are absent is not known. This sample comprises some 150,000 clones, 65% to 75% of them detected only once. About 10% of the sample lies in the top ten. The source material was CD8+ T cells sorted from blood, sampled at week 0. These receptors were obtained from a human donor with alopecia areata.

V usage is TRBV5-1 and J usage is TRBJ2-4; D not resolved. V lost 0 bases and J lost 0, with 7 bases in between. The CDR3 consists of 15 residues. Per the germline V gene, CDR1 is SGHRS and CDR2 is YFSETQ. CDR3 protein: CASSLVWQAKNIQYF. The CDR3, as DNA: TGCGCCAGCAGCTTGGTTTGGCAAGCCAAAAACATTCAGTACTTC.

This clone appeared a few times. This chain uses TRBV19 with TRBJ1-1; D is unresolved. V was trimmed by 6 bases and J by 6 bases, leaving 8 bases between them. The CDR3 is made up of 11 amino acids. Germline-derived CDR1 and CDR2 are LNHDA and SQIVND (reference sequence). In nucleotides, the CDR3 is TGTGCCAGTAGCCCCGGGGCTGAAGCTTTCTTT. This codes for CASSPGAEAFF.